This T cell receptor beta chain was identified during a study of cytomegalovirus exposure and HLA in healthy donors. The CDR3 consists of 10 residues. Trimming left V 3 bases short and J 8 bases short, with 7 bases between. The V gene's germline CDR1 is SQVTM and CDR2 ANQGSEA. Study-wide points: Confirmation was obtained in vitro that a few CMV-associated chains are specific for CMV antigens.

Both 60 Vbeta primers and 13 Jbeta primers went into the PCR. Authors' processing steps: In a later analysis, roughly 11 million of approximately 80 million unique beta chains occurred in at least two donors. The method was immunoSEQ multiplex PCR; TCRdb's version includes in-frame clones alone and lacks a portion of them. Clone size and the V and J calls come from that table; the DNA yielded D and trimming. The sample shows approximately 190,000 clones, 81% of them seen only once. The sample holds one count of this clone. Its antigen remains unidentified. The chain is built from TRBV29-1 and TRBJ1-1; D unresolved. Sequencing was performed on PBMCs. This receptor was taken from a man aged 50-59 years in good health and CMV-seronegative. CDR3 protein: CSVDSFEAFF. The DNA for the CDR3 is TGCAGCGTTGATTCATTCGAAGCTTTCTTT.